These 10 T cell receptor beta chains were all obtained from the same sample, sequenced in a study of blood T cells in healthy people across ages. A second PCR, run for about 7 to 11 cycles, used a sample-barcoded 5' primer plus a J-beta primer mix. Each CDR3 protein is one row after TCRdb ran MiXCR on the 5' RACE reads. The sample lists some 1.5 million distinct CDR3 sequences; 25% to 30% were seen once. The sequenced material came from blood. The source is a woman under 40 in good health.

This clonotype was recorded once. Without the conserved terminal phenylalanine or tryptophan, this CDR3 likely stems from a read error. The chain recombines TRBV5-6 with TRBJ2-7; the D gene is possibly TRBD2 (5 bases). This CDR3 region has 12 residues. The germline V gene encodes CDR1 SGHDT and CDR2 YYEEEE. The ends were cut back, 3 bases at V and 6 bases at J, with 10 bases in the middle. The CDR3 DNA reads as TGTGCCAGCAGCTCTGAGGGCTTCGAGCAGTACTTA. Encoded protein: CASSSEGFEQYL.

This clonotype was recorded a few times. J is TRBJ2-1 and V is TRBV29-1; 14 bases fit TRBD2. After removal of 5 bases from V and 14 bases from J, the junction contained 14 bases not matched to a gene. This CDR3 spans 15 amino acids. Germline V gene lookup returns CDR1 SQVTM and CDR2 ANQGSEA. The CDR3 reads CSVHGTSGSGGGEFF. Here the CDR3 DNA reads TGCAGCGTTCATGGGACTAGCGGGAGTGGCGGAGGGGAGTTCTTC.

There are a few counts of this clonotype. The V and J genes are TRBV12-3 or TRBV12-4 and TRBJ1-2; D is undetermined. Trimming took 6 bases from V and 3 from J, leaving 20 bases between them. CDR3 length equals 16 residues. CDR3 residues: CASSSSAQAAYYGYTF. DNA of the CDR3: TGTGCCAGCAGCTCAAGCGCCCAGGCCGCATACTATGGCTACACCTTC.

J is TRBJ2-3 and V is TRBV5-1; no firm D call. The CDR3 is 16 amino acids. Germline lookup yields CDR1 SGHRS and CDR2 YFSETQ. V was clipped by 4 bases and J by 0 bases, with 15 bases between them. The CDR3: CASSPRLEISTDTQYF. The CDR3 nucleotides are TGCGCCAGCAGCCCAAGATTAGAGATTAGCACAGATACGCAGTATTTT.

This sequence joins TRBV18 and TRBJ2-7; either TRBD1 or TRBD2 may supply D (5 bases each). The ends were cut back, 3 bases at V and 5 bases at J, with 14 bases in the middle. This CDR3 spans 14 amino acids. Germline values: CDR1 KGHSH, CDR2 LQKENI. This CDR3 is CASSPPGRPHEQYF. In nucleotides, the CDR3 is TGTGCCAGCTCACCCCCGGGACGCCCCCACGAGCAGTACTTC.

This clonotype was seen a handful of times. A clone one base away is much larger, so this may be a read error. The V gene is TRBV12-3 or TRBV12-4, the J gene TRBJ2-1; TRBD2 aligns across 7 bases. The V gene end was trimmed by 5 bases and the J gene end by 4 bases; junction bases not matched to a gene: 11. This CDR3 has 16 amino acids. The CDR3: CASSPHGTIGYNEQFF. For the CDR3, the DNA is TGTGCCAGCAGTCCGCACGGGACTATCGGTTACAATGAGCAGTTCTTC.

This clonotype was observed at least ten times. V gene TRBV20-1 combines with J gene TRBJ2-5, with 10 bases that match TRBD1. V was clipped by 6 bases and J by 8 bases; unmatched bases: 15. The CDR3 runs to 15 residues. CDR1 DFQATT and CDR2 SNEGSKA come from the germline V gene (reference sequence). CDR3 protein: CSAPNPRDRGETQYF. DNA of the CDR3: TGCAGTGCGCCCAACCCCCGGGACAGGGGAGAAACCCAGTACTTC.

The chain joins TRBV5-4 to TRBJ2-1; a possible D gene is TRBD2 (6 bases). This CDR3 is 17 amino acids long. Germline-derived CDR1 and CDR2 are SGHNT and YYREEE (reference sequence). V shed 3 bases and J shed 4 bases, with 20 bases lying between them. The CDR3 DNA follows: TGTGCCAGCAGCTCTGGGGTCCGGCGGGACTGGTACAATGAGCAGTTCTTC. This encodes CASSSGVRRDWYNEQFF.

This chain links TRBV5-1 with TRBJ2-1; 9 bases match TRBD2. With 0 bases clipped from V and 8 bases from J, the junction kept 9 bases outside the gene matches. The germline gives CDR1 SGHRS, CDR2 YFSETQ. The CDR3 totals 16 residues. The CDR3 sequence: CASSLASASGAHEQFF. CDR3 sequence (DNA): TGCGCCAGCAGCTTGGCCAGCGCTAGCGGGGCCCATGAGCAGTTCTTC.

This clonotype was seen only once. V usage is TRBV9 and J usage is TRBJ2-1; 7 bases map to TRBD2. This CDR3 region has 15 residues. From germline, CDR1 is SGDLS and CDR2 YYNGEE. J gave up 0 bases and V 6 bases, and 6 bases lay outside the gene matches. CDR3 DNA: TGTGCCAGCACCCCGACTAGCAGCTCCTACAATGAGCAGTTCTTC. Encoded protein: CASTPTSSSYNEQFF.